Shown below are 11 T cell receptor beta chains from a single sample sequenced in a study of cytomegalovirus exposure and HLA in healthy donors. PCR involved 60 Vbeta and 13 Jbeta primers. Some clones are missing from TCRdb's copy, which holds only in-frame ones; the method was immunoSEQ multiplex PCR. This sample has about 140,000 clones, with roughly four fifths found just once. The sequenced sample consisted of PBMCs. All receptors derive from a man aged 30-40 years in good health and CMV-seropositive.

The J gene is TRBJ2-3, the V gene TRBV2; D possibly corresponds to TRBD1 (6 bases). The length of the CDR3 is 15 residues. Per the germline V gene, CDR1 is SNHLY and CDR2 is FYNNEI. The V end was cut by 3 bases, the J end by 1 base, with 11 bases between. DNA of the CDR3: TGTGCCAGCAGTGATATGCCAGGGGGCACAGATACGCAGTATTTT. As protein: CASSDMPGGTDTQYF.

The gene calls are TRBV2 and TRBJ2-1; 14 bases match TRBD2. Losses at the gene ends were 7 bases for V and 8 bases for J; bases not matched to a gene: 7. The CDR3 has 15 residues. Germline V gene lookup returns CDR1 SNHLY and CDR2 FYNNEI. CDR3 sequence reads: CASKGGTSGSHEQFF. The CDR3 nucleotides are TGTGCCAGCAAGGGGGGGACTAGCGGGAGTCATGAGCAGTTCTTC.

This clone has only a few counts. The chain carries TRBV4-1 and TRBJ1-3, with D unclear. With 4 bases removed from V and 0 bases from J, the gap between germline ends came to 10 bases. Per the germline V gene, CDR1 is MGHRA and CDR2 is YSYEKL. The CDR3 is 15 amino acids. Here the CDR3 DNA reads TGCGCCAGCAGCCCAGGATCCGTCTCTGGAAACACCATATATTTT. Encoded protein: CASSPGSVSGNTIYF.

The chain couples TRBV11-2 to TRBJ1-1; the D gene is possibly TRBD1 (6 bases). Germline V gene lookup returns CDR1 SGHAT and CDR2 FQNNGV. The CDR3 totals 13 residues. Trimming cost V 2 bases and J 8 bases, with 12 bases left between them. The CDR3 bases are TGTGCCAGCAGCTTAAGGACAGCCGCAGAAGCTTTCTTT. It specifies CASSLRTAAEAFF. Using reference TRBV11-2 and TRBJ1-1 for the parts outside the CDR3, the full variable domain is EAGVAQSPRYKIIEKRQSVAFWCNPISGHATLYWYQQILGQGPKLLIQFQNNGVVDDSQLPKDRFSAERLKGVDSTLKIQPAKLEDSAVYLCASSLRTAAEAFFGQGTRLTVV.

This clone was seen more than once but under ten times. V gene TRBV9 combines with J gene TRBJ2-3; D gene uncertain. The ends were cut back, 2 bases at V and 0 bases at J, with 16 bases in the middle. In germline, CDR1 is SGDLS, CDR2 YYNGEE. This CDR3 comprises 17 residues. The CDR3 sequence: CASSVAPGGTSTDTQYF. The CDR3 bases are TGTGCCAGCAGCGTTGCCCCCGGTGGTACTAGCACAGATACGCAGTATTTT. The full variable domain, rest sourced from reference TRBV9 and TRBJ2-3, is DSGVTQTPKHLITATGQRVTLRCSPRSGDLSVYWYQQSLDQGLQFLIQYYNGEERAKGNILERFSAQQFPDLHSELNLSSLELGDSALYFCASSVAPGGTSTDTQYFGPGTRLTVL.

This rearrangement joins TRBV7-9 to TRBJ2-5; 12 bases agree with TRBD2. This CDR3 spans 16 amino acids. Germline V CDR1 and CDR2: SEHNR, FQNEAQ (reference sequence). The V gene end was trimmed by 5 bases and the J gene end by 6 bases; junction bases not matched to a gene: 10. CDR3 in amino acids: CASSPLAGGPQQTQYF. CDR3 in DNA: TGTGCCAGCAGCCCCCTAGCGGGAGGGCCTCAACAGACCCAGTACTTC.

This clone occurred a few times. The chain employs TRBV25-1 and TRBJ1-4; TRBD1 is a possible D gene (6 bases). This CDR3 contains 15 residues. With 3 bases removed from V and 3 bases from J, the gap between germline ends came to 11 bases. CDR1 and CDR2 from the germline V gene are MGHDK and SYGVNS. The CDR3 reads CASSDTGRANEKLFF. The CDR3 DNA reads as TGTGCCAGCAGTGACACAGGGCGAGCTAATGAAAAACTGTTTTTT. Together with reference TRBV25-1 and TRBJ1-4, the CDR3 gives the full variable domain: EADIYQTPRYLVIGTGKKITLECSQTMGHDKMYWYQQDPGMELHLIHYSYGVNSTEKGDLSSESTVSRIRTEHFPLTLESARPSHTSQYLCASSDTGRANEKLFFGSGTQLSVL.

The chain is built from TRBV6-1 and TRBJ1-4, with TRBD1 identical over 10 bases. J gave up 7 bases and V 4 bases, and 9 bases lay outside the gene matches. This CDR3 is built from 16 residues. Germline V lookup: CDR1 MNHNS, CDR2 SASEGT. The DNA for the CDR3 is TGTGCCAGCAGTGCCTGGGGGGGGACAGGGGTTGAAAAACTGTTTTTT. Encoded protein: CASSAWGGTGVEKLFF.

This chain joins TRBV7-8 and TRBJ2-3, with 10 bases fitting TRBD2. Losses at the gene ends were 2 bases for V and 2 bases for J; bases not matched to a gene: 7. The germline gives CDR1 SGHVS, CDR2 FQNEAQ. This CDR3 spans 17 amino acids. The CDR3 DNA reads TGTGCCAGCAGCTTAAGGTATCTAGCGGGGGACACAGATACGCAGTATTTT. Its protein product is CASSLRYLAGDTDTQYF.

This chain uses TRBV5-1 with TRBJ2-5; 10 bases align to TRBD2. Germline V gene sequence: CDR1 SGHRS, CDR2 YFSETQ. V dropped 4 bases and J dropped 5; count of bases not matched to a gene: 5. The CDR3 contains 14 residues. DNA for the CDR3: TGCGCCAGCAGCCGACGTAGCGGGAGGGAGACCCAGTACTTC. Its protein is CASSRRSGRETQYF.

V and J are TRBV5-1 and TRBJ1-1, with 7 nucleotides matching TRBD1. The CDR3 spans 16 residues. V lost 1 base and J lost 7; bases outside the gene matches: 13. Per germline, CDR1 SGHRS and CDR2 YFSETQ. CDR3 nucleotides: TGCGCCAGCAGCTTGAGAGGGGGCCCCGAATCGGGTGAAGCTTTCTTT. This gives the protein CASSLRGGPESGEAFF.